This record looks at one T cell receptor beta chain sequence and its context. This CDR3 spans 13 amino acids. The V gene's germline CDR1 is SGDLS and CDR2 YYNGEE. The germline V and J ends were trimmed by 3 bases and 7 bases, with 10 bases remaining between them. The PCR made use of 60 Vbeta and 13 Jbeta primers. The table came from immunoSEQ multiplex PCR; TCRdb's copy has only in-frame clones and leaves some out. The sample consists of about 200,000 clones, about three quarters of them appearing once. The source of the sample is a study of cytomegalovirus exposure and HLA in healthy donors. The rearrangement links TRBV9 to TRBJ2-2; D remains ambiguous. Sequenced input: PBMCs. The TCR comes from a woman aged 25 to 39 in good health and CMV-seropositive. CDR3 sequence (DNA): TGTGCCAGCAGCGCCAACAGTGGCGGGGAGCTGTTTTTT. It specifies CASSANSGGELFF. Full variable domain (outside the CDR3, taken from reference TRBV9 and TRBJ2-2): DSGVTQTPKHLITATGQRVTLRCSPRSGDLSVYWYQQSLDQGLQFLIQYYNGEERAKGNILERFSAQQFPDLHSELNLSSLELGDSALYFCASSANSGGELFFGEGSRLTVL.